Below are 32 T cell receptor beta chains sequenced from a single sample in a study of glioma-infiltrating T cells after dendritic cell vaccination. Sequenced by immunoSEQ multiplex PCR; TCRdb stores in-frame clones only, minus some. The sample records more than 85,000 clones, 85% to 90% being singletons. The time point here: after dendritic cell vaccination, including at tumor progression/relapse. The material sequenced was blood, taken after dendritic cell vaccination. These TCRs come from a human donor with glioblastoma.

The chain uses TRBV5-1 and TRBJ2-7, with no clear D. The length of the CDR3 is 14 residues. CDR1 and CDR2 from the germline V gene are SGHRS and YFSETQ. With 0 bases removed from V and 7 bases from J, the gap between germline ends came to 14 bases. The CDR3 region is CASSLAATPEEQYF. The CDR3 nucleotides read TGCGCCAGCAGCTTGGCCGCTACCCCGGAGGAGCAGTACTTC.

The CDR3 loop reads CASSLEGRAGNYEQYF. For the CDR3, the DNA is TGTGCCAGCAGCTTAGAGGGGAGGGCCGGCAACTACGAGCAGTACTTC. The chain employs TRBV11-3 and TRBJ2-7; 7 nucleotides align to TRBD2. The germline CDR1 and CDR2 sequences are SGHNT and YENEEA. CDR3 length: 16 amino acids. Unmatched junction bases numbered 8, after V lost 0 bases and J lost 3 bases.

The J gene is TRBJ2-5, the V gene TRBV5-1, with 9 nucleotides matching TRBD2. The CDR3 contains 14 residues. The germline CDR1 and CDR2 sequences are SGHRS and YFSETQ. V lost 4 bases to trimming and J lost 2 bases; unmatched junction nucleotides: 3. The CDR3 coding sequence is TGCGCCAGCAGCCTAGCGGGGCAGCAAGAGACCCAGTACTTC. Amino acids: CASSLAGQQETQYF.

The rearrangement joins TRBV5-1 to TRBJ2-3; 8 bases align to TRBD1. Germline assignment: CDR1 SGHRS and CDR2 YFSETQ. V dropped 4 bases and J dropped 2; count of bases not matched to a gene: 3. This CDR3 is 14 amino acids long. The CDR3 here is CASSRGQDTDTQYF. The CDR3, as DNA: TGCGCCAGCAGCCGGGGACAGGACACAGATACGCAGTATTTT.

The chain links TRBV5-1 to TRBJ1-2; D possibly corresponds to TRBD1 (5 bases). The CDR3 extends over 14 amino acids. The germline V gene has CDR1 SGHRS and CDR2 YFSETQ. The V gene lost 0 bases and the J gene lost 4 bases, with 10 bases spanning the gap. The CDR3: CASSLDSGRYGYTF. The CDR3 DNA sequence: TGCGCCAGCAGCTTGGATTCAGGGCGCTATGGCTACACCTTC.

The chain carries TRBV6-1 and TRBJ1-1, with D hard to call. V was trimmed by 3 bases and J by 9 bases, leaving 8 bases between them. This CDR3 region has 11 residues. In germline, CDR1 is MNHNS, CDR2 SASEGT. In nucleotides, the CDR3 is TGTGCCAGCAGTGAGTTCGGTAAAGCTTTCTTT. It is translated as CASSEFGKAFF.

This rearrangement joins TRBV5-1 to TRBJ2-3; 13 bases are a match to TRBD2. Germline V gives CDR1 SGHRS, CDR2 YFSETQ. The CDR3 is 14 residues long. The ends lost 3 bases at V and 6 bases at J; junction bases unmatched: 1. CDR3 bases: TGCGCCAGCAGCTCGACTAGCGGGGGGGATACGCAGTATTTT. Amino acids: CASSSTSGGDTQYF.

The CDR3 nucleotides are TGTGCCAGCAGCCCTACCTCCGGGACAGGGGTTGAAGCTTTCTTT. Translation: CASSPTSGTGVEAFF. The V gene is TRBV5-4, the J gene TRBJ1-1, with TRBD1 matching 10 bases. Germline CDR1 reads SGHNT; CDR2 reads YYREEE (reference sequence). The V segment lost 4 bases and the J segment 7 bases; nucleotides outside the gene matches: 10. The CDR3 is made up of 15 amino acids.

V and J are TRBV29-1 and TRBJ2-3; 10 nucleotides agree with TRBD1. CDR1 is SQVTM and CDR2 is ANQGSEA in the germline V gene. The CDR3 extends over 13 amino acids. Germline trimming cut 6 bases from V and 4 bases from J; bases unmatched to any gene: 4. This chain's CDR3 is CSVTGGRADTQYF. CDR3 bases: TGCAGCGTGACAGGGGGCCGGGCAGATACGCAGTATTTT.

The chain combines TRBV15 with TRBJ2-3; 7 nucleotides align to TRBD1. V was clipped by 6 bases and J by 0 bases; unmatched bases: 6. CDR1 is LNHNV, CDR2 YYDKDF, per germline (reference sequence). This CDR3 is 15 amino acids long. Here the CDR3 DNA reads TGTGCCACCAGAAGGGGGACAGATAGCACAGATACGCAGTATTTT. This gives the protein CATRRGTDSTDTQYF.

Written as DNA, the CDR3 is TGCGCCAGCAGCTTGGCCGGAGGGGGCGCCTACAATGAGCAGTTCTTC. Translation gives CASSLAGGGAYNEQFF. J is TRBJ2-1 and V is TRBV5-1; a possible D gene is TRBD1 (7 bases). CDR1 and CDR2 (germline): SGHRS, YFSETQ. The CDR3 is 16 amino acids. V lost 0 bases, J lost 2 bases, and 12 bases lay in between.

The genes are TRBV7-8 and TRBJ2-1; the match to TRBD2 covers 10 bases. The CDR3 loop spans 14 amino acids. Germline V lookup: CDR1 SGHVS, CDR2 FQNEAQ. V gave up 3 bases and J gave up 7 bases; unmatched junction bases: 3. CDR3 in DNA: TGTGCCAGCAGCTTTAGCGGGGGGCCGAATGAGCAGTTCTTC. Residues: CASSFSGGPNEQFF.

This rearrangement joins TRBV30 to TRBJ2-5; D perhaps matches TRBD2 (7 bases). V lost 2 bases to trimming and J lost 5 bases, with 18 bases between them. There are 15 residues in the CDR3. Germline V gives CDR1 GTSNPN, CDR2 SVGIG (reference sequence). DNA of the CDR3: TGTGCCTGGAGTCCCCTAAGGGGGGGAGCCGAGACCCAGTACTTC. Translation gives CAWSPLRGGAETQYF.

The chain is built from TRBV5-4 and TRBJ2-1; D may be TRBD2 (5 bases). Trimming took off 4 bases at V and 0 bases at J, with 14 bases between the two ends. The CDR3 runs to 16 residues. CDR1 and CDR2 (germline): SGHNT, YYREEE (reference sequence). CDR3 sequence: CASSPRTGDSYNEQFF. The CDR3 DNA reads as TGTGCCAGCAGCCCAAGGACTGGAGACTCCTACAATGAGCAGTTCTTC.

As to this clone: Since the CDR3 does not end with the conserved phenylalanine or tryptophan, this likely comes from a read error. The CDR3 nucleotides are TGTGCCAGCAGCACCTACGGCTCTAACTATGGCTACACCTCC. Translation gives CASSTYGSNYGYTS. This sequence joins TRBV11-2 and TRBJ1-2; D not resolved. The CDR3 has 14 amino acids. The germline V and J ends were trimmed by 5 bases and 0 bases, with 10 bases remaining between them. From germline, CDR1 is SGHAT and CDR2 FQNNGV.

A single count supports this clone. The chain couples TRBV6-6 to TRBJ1-6; D is ambiguous. Germline V gene lookup returns CDR1 MNHNY and CDR2 SVGAGI (reference sequence). This CDR3 comprises 14 residues. V was cut by 4 bases and J by 5 bases, with 9 bases left in between. This chain's CDR3 is CASSFPEDNSPLHF. The CDR3 bases are TGTGCCAGCAGTTTCCCAGAAGATAATTCACCCCTCCACTTT.

The CDR3 loop reads CASSQERVVGELFF. In DNA form, the CDR3 reads TGCGCCAGCAGCCAAGAAAGAGTTGTTGGGGAGCTGTTTTTT. V and J are TRBV4-1 and TRBJ2-2; no reliable D call. CDR3 length equals 14 residues. Per germline, CDR1 MGHRA and CDR2 YSYEKL. V was cut by 0 bases and J by 8 bases, with 10 bases left in between.

The J gene is TRBJ2-7, the V gene TRBV18, with TRBD2 matching over 8 bases. V trimming: 6 bases; J trimming: 5 bases; junction bases outside the gene matches: 12. The CDR3 runs 15 residues. Germline lookup yields CDR1 KGHSH and CDR2 LQKENI. In DNA, the CDR3 is TGTGCCAGCTCTCGGGGGGCGGGGGGCCCCCACGAGCAGTACTTC. Translating it yields CASSRGAGGPHEQYF. Filled out from reference TRBV18 and TRBJ2-7, the complete variable domain reads NAGVMQNPRHLVRRRGQEARLRCSPMKGHSHVYWYRQLPEEGLKFMVYLQKENIIDESGMPKERFSAEFPKEGPSILRIQQVVRGDSAAYFCASSRGAGGPHEQYFGPGTRLTVT.

This chain links TRBV30 with TRBJ2-7, with TRBD2 identical over 9 bases. Looked up from germline, CDR1 is GTSNPN and CDR2 is SVGIG (reference sequence). This CDR3 is 16 amino acids long. Germline trimming cut 4 bases from V and 2 bases from J; bases unmatched to any gene: 12. CDR3 amino acids: CAWTPARTSDPYEQYF. In nucleotides, the CDR3 is TGTGCCTGGACTCCCGCGCGGACTAGCGATCCCTACGAGCAGTACTTC.

V gene TRBV18 combines with J gene TRBJ2-7, with TRBD2 identical over 9 bases. This CDR3 region has 15 residues. The junction had 7 bases not matched to a gene; V was cut back by 4 bases and J by 3 bases. Germline CDR1 reads KGHSH; CDR2 reads LQKENI. The CDR3 DNA sequence: TGTGCCAGCTCACGTAGCGGGGGCCGTAACTACGAGCAGTACTTC. Protein: CASSRSGGRNYEQYF.

This rearrangement joins TRBV7-2 to TRBJ2-2, with 10 bases identical to TRBD2. The ends lost 0 bases at V and 7 bases at J; junction bases unmatched: 5. The CDR3 is 16 residues long. Germline lookup yields CDR1 SGHTA and CDR2 FQGNSA. CDR3: CASSLAPGLAFGELFF. CDR3 coding DNA: TGTGCCAGCAGCTTAGCGCCGGGACTAGCGTTCGGGGAGCTGTTTTTT.

The chain combines TRBV18 with TRBJ1-3, with TRBD1 identical over 9 bases. The CDR3 is 15 amino acids. Losses at the gene ends were 3 bases for V and 10 bases for J; bases not matched to a gene: 10. CDR1 and CDR2 from the germline V gene are KGHSH and LQKENI. CDR3 DNA sequence: TGTGCCAGCTCACCGGTCCCGGGACAGGGAACGACCATATATTTT. Translated, it gives CASSPVPGQGTTIYF.

This clone is labeled as medium-sized. Other DNA variants within this sample encode the same CDR3. This chain connects TRBV4-1 to TRBJ2-1; TRBD2 matches 8 bases. The V gene end was trimmed by 4 bases and the J gene end by 1 base; junction bases not matched to a gene: 3. The CDR3 contains 15 residues. The germline gives CDR1 MGHRA, CDR2 YSYEKL. CDR3 in amino acids: CASSPSGSSYNEQFF. For the CDR3, the DNA is TGCGCCAGCAGCCCGAGCGGGAGTTCCTACAATGAGCAGTTCTTC.

The chain recombines TRBV10-3 with TRBJ2-7, with 13 bases identical to TRBD2. Germline-derived CDR1 and CDR2 are ENHRY and SYGVKD. The ends lost 10 bases at V and 7 bases at J; junction bases unmatched: 7. The CDR3 is made up of 13 amino acids. Here the CDR3 DNA reads TGTGCCACCGGGACTAGCGGGGTATATGAGCAGTACTTC. Translating it yields CATGTSGVYEQYF.

The chain joins TRBV4-1 to TRBJ2-5; 8 bases map to TRBD2. Germline V gene data show CDR1 as MGHRA and CDR2 as YSYEKL. The CDR3 spans 17 residues. With V trimmed by 0 bases and J by 0 bases, 6 bases remained unmatched. The DNA of the CDR3 is TGCGCCAGCAGCCAAGACCGGGAGGGGTCGTACCAAGAGACCCAGTACTTC. Translation gives CASSQDREGSYQETQYF.

Concerning this clone itself: The junction and the germline gene differ at one end; a read error may be behind it. At the DNA level, this CDR3 is encoded by other sequences in the same sample as well. The gene calls are TRBV29-1 and TRBJ1-6; D uncertain. CDR1 is SQVTM and CDR2 is ANQGSEA in the germline V gene. This CDR3 has 13 amino acids. As DNA, the CDR3 is TGCAGCGCCCGCACTAACTATAATTCCCCCCTCCACTTT. Translating it yields CSARTNYNSPLHF.

The rearrangement joins TRBV6-1 to TRBJ2-5; TRBD1 matches 10 bases. CDR3 length: 15 residues. Looked up from germline, CDR1 is MNHNS and CDR2 is SASEGT. Germline trimming cut 4 bases from V and 3 bases from J; bases unmatched to any gene: 5. CDR3 in amino acids: CASSGAGQGEETQYF. The CDR3 region has the DNA TGTGCCAGCAGTGGGGCTGGACAGGGGGAAGAGACCCAGTACTTC.

V and J are TRBV2 and TRBJ2-5; D is unresolved. The V and J ends lost 7 bases and 0 bases respectively, with 6 bases between them. From germline, CDR1 is SNHLY and CDR2 FYNNEI. The CDR3 spans 12 residues. The CDR3 sequence: CASKRDQETQYF. CDR3 coding DNA: TGTGCCAGCAAACGCGACCAAGAGACCCAGTACTTC.

This clone was counted once. The V call is TRBV5-4, the J call TRBJ1-2, with D unresolved. The germline CDR1 and CDR2 sequences are SGHNT and YYREEE (reference sequence). This CDR3 region has 15 residues. Trimming stripped 0 bases from V and 4 bases from J, with 13 bases between. Here the CDR3 reads CASSLAEGSAYGYTF. The CDR3 coding sequence is TGTGCCAGCAGCTTGGCCGAGGGTTCGGCCTATGGCTACACCTTC.

V gene TRBV19 combines with J gene TRBJ2-7; D is undetermined. CDR3 length equals 14 residues. Germline CDR1 LNHDA, CDR2 SQIVND (reference sequence). The V and J ends lost 2 bases and 0 bases respectively, with 8 bases between them. CDR3 amino acids: CASSINSFSYEQYF. The CDR3 bases are TGTGCCAGTAGTATAAACAGTTTCTCCTACGAGCAGTACTTC.

The chain has TRBV6-5 and TRBJ1-2; a weak D match, TRBD1 (6 bases). This CDR3 is built from 13 residues. V dropped 10 bases and J dropped 6 bases, with 18 bases sitting between them. The germline CDR1 and CDR2 sequences are MNHEY and SVGAGI. DNA of the CDR3: TGTGCCACCCTCGACAGGAATGTAGATGGCTACACCTTC. Translating it yields CATLDRNVDGYTF.

The chain carries TRBV28 and TRBJ1-1; D is unclear. Germline loops: CDR1 MDHEN, CDR2 SYDVKM. V shed 5 bases and J shed 5 bases, with 9 bases lying between them. The CDR3 has 12 residues. CDR3 protein: CASSIRLTEAFF. The CDR3 DNA reads TGTGCCAGCAGTATCAGGTTGACTGAAGCTTTCTTT.